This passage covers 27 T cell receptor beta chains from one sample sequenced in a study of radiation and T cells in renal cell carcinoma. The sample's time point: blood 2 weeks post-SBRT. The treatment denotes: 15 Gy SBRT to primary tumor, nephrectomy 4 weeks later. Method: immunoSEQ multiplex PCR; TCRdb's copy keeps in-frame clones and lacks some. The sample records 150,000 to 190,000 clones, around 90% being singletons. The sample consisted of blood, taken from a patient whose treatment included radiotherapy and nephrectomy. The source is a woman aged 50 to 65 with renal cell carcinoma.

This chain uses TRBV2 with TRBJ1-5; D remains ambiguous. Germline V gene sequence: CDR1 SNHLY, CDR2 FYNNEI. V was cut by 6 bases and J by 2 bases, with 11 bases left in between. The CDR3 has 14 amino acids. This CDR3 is CASSAARGNQPQHF. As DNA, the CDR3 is TGTGCCAGCAGCGCTGCACGAGGCAATCAGCCCCAGCATTTT. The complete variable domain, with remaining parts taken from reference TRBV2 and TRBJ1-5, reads EPEVTQTPSHQVTQMGQEVILRCVPISNHLYFYWYRQILGQKVEFLVSFYNNEISEKSEIFDDQFSVERPDGSNFTLKIRSTKLEDSAMYFCASSAARGNQPQHFGDGTRLSIL.

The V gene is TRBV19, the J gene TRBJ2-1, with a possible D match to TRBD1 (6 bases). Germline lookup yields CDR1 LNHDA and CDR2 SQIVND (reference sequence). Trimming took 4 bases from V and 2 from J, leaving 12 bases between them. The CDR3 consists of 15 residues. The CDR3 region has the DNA TGTGCCAGTAGTACCCGTGGGGGCCCCTACAATGAGCAGTTCTTC. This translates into CASSTRGGPYNEQFF.

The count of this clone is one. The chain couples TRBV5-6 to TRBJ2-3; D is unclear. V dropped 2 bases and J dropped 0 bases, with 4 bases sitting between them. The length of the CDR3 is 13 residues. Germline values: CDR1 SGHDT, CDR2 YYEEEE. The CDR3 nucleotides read TGTGCCAGCAGCTTTTCTAGCACAGATACGCAGTATTTT. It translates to CASSFSSTDTQYF.

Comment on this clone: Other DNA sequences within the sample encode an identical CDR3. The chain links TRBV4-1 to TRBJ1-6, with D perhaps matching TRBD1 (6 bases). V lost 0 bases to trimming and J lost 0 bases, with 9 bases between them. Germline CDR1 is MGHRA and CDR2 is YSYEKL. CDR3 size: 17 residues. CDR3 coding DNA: TGCGCCAGCAGCCAAGATAGGGGGGGCTCCTATAATTCACCCCTCCACTTT. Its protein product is CASSQDRGGSYNSPLHF.

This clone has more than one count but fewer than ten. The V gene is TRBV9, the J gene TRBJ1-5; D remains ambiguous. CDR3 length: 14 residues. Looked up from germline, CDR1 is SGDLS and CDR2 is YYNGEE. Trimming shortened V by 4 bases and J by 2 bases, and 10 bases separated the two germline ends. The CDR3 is CASSPSFGNQPQHF. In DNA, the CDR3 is TGTGCCAGCAGCCCTAGTTTCGGCAATCAGCCCCAGCATTTT.

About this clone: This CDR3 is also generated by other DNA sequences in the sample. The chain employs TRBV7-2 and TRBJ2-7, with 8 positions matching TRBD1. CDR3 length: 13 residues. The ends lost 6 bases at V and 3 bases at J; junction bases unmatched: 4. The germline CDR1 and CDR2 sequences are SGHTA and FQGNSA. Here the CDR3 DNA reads TGTGCCAGCAGTCCCGACAGGGGCTACGAGCAGTACTTC. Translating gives CASSPDRGYEQYF.

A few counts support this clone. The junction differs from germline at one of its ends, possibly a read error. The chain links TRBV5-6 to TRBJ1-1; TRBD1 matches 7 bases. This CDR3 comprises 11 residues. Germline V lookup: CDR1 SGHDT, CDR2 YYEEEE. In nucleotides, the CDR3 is TGTGCCAGCAGCTTGGGTCATACAGGGGAATTT. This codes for CASSLGHTGEF.

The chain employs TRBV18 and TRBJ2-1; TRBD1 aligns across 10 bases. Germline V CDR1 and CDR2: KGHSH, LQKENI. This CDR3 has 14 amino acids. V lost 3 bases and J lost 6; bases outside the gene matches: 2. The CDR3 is CASSPWDRGNEQFF. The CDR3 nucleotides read TGTGCCAGCTCACCCTGGGACAGGGGCAATGAGCAGTTCTTC.

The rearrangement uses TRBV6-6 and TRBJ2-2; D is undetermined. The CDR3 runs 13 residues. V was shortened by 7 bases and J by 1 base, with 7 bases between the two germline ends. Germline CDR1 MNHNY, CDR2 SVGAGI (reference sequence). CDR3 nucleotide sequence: TGTGCCAGCATATCCTGGAACACCGGGGAGCTGTTTTTT. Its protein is CASISWNTGELFF.

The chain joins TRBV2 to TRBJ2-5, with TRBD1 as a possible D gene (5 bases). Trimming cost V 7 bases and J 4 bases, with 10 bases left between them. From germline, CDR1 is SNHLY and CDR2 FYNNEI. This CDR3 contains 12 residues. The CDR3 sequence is CASKGQGETQYF. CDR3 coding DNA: TGTGCCAGCAAGGGTCAGGGAGAGACCCAGTACTTC.

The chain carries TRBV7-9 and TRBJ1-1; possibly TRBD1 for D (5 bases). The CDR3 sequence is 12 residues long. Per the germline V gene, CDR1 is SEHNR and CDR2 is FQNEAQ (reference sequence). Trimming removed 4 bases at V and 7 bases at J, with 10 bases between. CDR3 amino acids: CASSSGDVEAFF. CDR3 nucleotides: TGTGCCAGCAGCTCGGGGGACGTTGAAGCTTTCTTT.

CDR3 region: CASSYGGAGLNEKLFF. The DNA for the CDR3 is TGTGCCAGCAGTTACGGCGGGGCAGGGCTTAATGAAAAACTGTTTTTT. The chain is built from TRBV6-5 and TRBJ1-4, with D tentatively TRBD1 (5 bases). The CDR3 totals 16 residues. Germline CDR1 reads MNHEY; CDR2 reads SVGAGI. Between the trimmed V and J ends, which lost 2 bases and 4 bases, there was a span of 14 bases.

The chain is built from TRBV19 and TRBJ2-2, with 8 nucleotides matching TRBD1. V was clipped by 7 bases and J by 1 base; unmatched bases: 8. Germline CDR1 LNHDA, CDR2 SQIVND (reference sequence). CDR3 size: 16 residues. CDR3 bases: TGTGCCAGTATCCTCGGGACAGGTGTGAACACCGGGGAGCTGTTTTTT. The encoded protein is CASILGTGVNTGELFF.

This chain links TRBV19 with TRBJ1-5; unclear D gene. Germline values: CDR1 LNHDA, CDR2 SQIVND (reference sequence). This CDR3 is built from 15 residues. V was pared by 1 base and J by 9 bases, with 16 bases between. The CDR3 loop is CASSIGGSNYRPQHF. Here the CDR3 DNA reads TGTGCCAGTAGTATAGGTGGGTCCAATTATCGGCCCCAGCATTTT.

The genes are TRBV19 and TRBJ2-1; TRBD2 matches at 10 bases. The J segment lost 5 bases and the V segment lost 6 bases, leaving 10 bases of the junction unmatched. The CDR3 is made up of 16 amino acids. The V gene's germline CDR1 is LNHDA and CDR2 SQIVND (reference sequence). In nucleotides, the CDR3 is TGTGCCAGTAGGCCATTAGCGGGGGGAGTAGACAATGAGCAGTTCTTC. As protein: CASRPLAGGVDNEQFF.

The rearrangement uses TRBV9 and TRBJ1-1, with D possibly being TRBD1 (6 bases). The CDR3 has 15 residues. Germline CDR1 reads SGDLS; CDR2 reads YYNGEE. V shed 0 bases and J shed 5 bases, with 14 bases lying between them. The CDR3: CASSVEGGRWTEAFF. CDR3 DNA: TGTGCCAGCAGCGTAGAAGGGGGTCGGTGGACTGAAGCTTTCTTT.

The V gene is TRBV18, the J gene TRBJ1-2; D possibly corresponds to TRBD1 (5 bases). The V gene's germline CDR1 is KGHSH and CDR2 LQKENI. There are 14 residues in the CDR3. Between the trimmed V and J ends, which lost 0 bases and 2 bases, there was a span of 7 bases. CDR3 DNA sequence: TGTGCCAGCTCACCACCAGGGGCCAACTATGGCTACACCTTC. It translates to CASSPPGANYGYTF.

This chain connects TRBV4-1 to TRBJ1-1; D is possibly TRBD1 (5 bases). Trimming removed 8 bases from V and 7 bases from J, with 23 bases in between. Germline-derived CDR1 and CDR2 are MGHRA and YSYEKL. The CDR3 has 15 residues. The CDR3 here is CASATYSGPFDEAFF. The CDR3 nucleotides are TGCGCCAGCGCCACCTATTCAGGGCCCTTCGATGAAGCTTTCTTT.

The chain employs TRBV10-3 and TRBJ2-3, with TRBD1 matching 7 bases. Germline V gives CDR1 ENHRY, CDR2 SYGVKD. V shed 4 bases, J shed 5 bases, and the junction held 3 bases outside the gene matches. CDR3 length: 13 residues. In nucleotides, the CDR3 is TGTGCCATCAGTGGGGACAGCCAAGATACGCAGTATTTT. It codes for CAISGDSQDTQYF.

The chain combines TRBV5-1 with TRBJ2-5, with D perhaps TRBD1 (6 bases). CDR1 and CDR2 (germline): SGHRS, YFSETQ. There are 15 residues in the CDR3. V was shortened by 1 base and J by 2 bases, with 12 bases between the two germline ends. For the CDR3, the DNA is TGCGCCAGCAGCTTGCCCGACAGGCCGCAAGAGACCCAGTACTTC. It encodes CASSLPDRPQETQYF.

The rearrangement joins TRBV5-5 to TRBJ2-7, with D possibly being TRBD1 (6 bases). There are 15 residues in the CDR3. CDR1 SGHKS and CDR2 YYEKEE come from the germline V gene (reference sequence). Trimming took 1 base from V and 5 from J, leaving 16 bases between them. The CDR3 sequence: CASSLSSNRAHEQYF. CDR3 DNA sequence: TGTGCCAGCAGCTTGTCCTCTAACAGGGCCCACGAGCAGTACTTC.

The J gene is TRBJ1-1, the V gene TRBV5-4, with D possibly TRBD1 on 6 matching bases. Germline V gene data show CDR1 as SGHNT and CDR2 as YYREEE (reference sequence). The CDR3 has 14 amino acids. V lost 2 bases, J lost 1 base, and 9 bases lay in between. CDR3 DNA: TGTGCCAGCAGCTTCCCCAGGGGGAACACTGAAGCTTTCTTT. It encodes CASSFPRGNTEAFF.

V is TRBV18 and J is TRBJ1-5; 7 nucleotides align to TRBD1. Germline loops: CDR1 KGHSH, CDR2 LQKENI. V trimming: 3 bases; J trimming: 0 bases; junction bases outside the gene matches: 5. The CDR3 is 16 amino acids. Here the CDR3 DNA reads TGTGCCAGCTCACCTGGGACAGTGTATAGCAATCAGCCCCAGCATTTT. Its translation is CASSPGTVYSNQPQHF.

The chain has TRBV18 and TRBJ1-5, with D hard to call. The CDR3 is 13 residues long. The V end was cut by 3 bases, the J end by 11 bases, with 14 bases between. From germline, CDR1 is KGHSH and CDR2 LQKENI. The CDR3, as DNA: TGTGCCAGCTCACCTTCCGAGGGTCAAGCCCAGCATTTT. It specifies CASSPSEGQAQHF.

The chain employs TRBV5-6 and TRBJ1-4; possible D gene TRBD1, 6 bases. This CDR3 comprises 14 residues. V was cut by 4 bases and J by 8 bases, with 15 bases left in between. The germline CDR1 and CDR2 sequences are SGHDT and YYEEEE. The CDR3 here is CASSRRTVEEKLFF. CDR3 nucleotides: TGTGCCAGCAGCCGACGGACAGTTGAAGAAAAACTGTTTTTT. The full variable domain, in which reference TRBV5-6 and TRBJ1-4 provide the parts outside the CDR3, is DAGVTQSPTHLIKTRGQQVTLRCSPKSGHDTVSWYQQALGQGPQFIFQYYEEEERQRGNFPDRFSGHQFPNYSSELNVNALLLGDSALYLCASSRRTVEEKLFFGSGTQLSVL.

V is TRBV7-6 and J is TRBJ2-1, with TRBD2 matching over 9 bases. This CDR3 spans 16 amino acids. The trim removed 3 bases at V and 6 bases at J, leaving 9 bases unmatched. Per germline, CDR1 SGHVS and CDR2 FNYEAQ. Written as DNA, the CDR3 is TGTGCCAGCAGCTTTTCCTCGGGACTAGCATTCAATGAGCAGTTCTTC. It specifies CASSFSSGLAFNEQFF.

The CDR3 reads CASRPTSSYGYTF. The CDR3 DNA is TGCGCCAGCAGGCCTACATCATCCTATGGCTACACCTTC. The V and J genes are TRBV5-1 and TRBJ1-2; the D is unclear. V was shortened by 5 bases and J by 4 bases, with 12 bases between the two germline ends. Germline-derived CDR1 and CDR2 are SGHRS and YFSETQ. The CDR3 is 13 residues long.